The 11 T cell receptor beta chains in this list originate from one sample, sequenced in a study of STAT5B mutations in CD4+ large granular lymphocyte leukemia (dated by TCRdb to about 2022). The receptor library was made with the immunoSEQ multiplex PCR assay. TCRdb stores this immuneACCESS table with in-frame sequences only. Part of the clones is absent; in the studies checked, under half of the shortfall reflects unresolved V genes, and no reason is known for the rest. This sample holds tens of thousands of clones; about 91% were observed only once. About 0.97% of the sample lies in the top ten. The sequencing input was CD4+ T cells from blood buffy coats. The receptors stem from a human donor in good health.

This chain links TRBV6-1 with TRBJ1-6; 7 bases fit TRBD1. With 3 bases clipped from V and 14 bases from J, the junction kept 1 base outside the gene matches. The CDR3 extends over 11 amino acids. Germline V gene data show CDR1 as MNHNS and CDR2 as SASEGT. As DNA, the CDR3 is TGTGCCAGCAGTGAGGGACAGTCCCTCCACTTT. Encoded protein: CASSEGQSLHF.

This rearrangement joins TRBV30 to TRBJ2-1; possibly TRBD2 for D (5 bases). This CDR3 has 12 residues. In germline, CDR1 is GTSNPN, CDR2 SVGIG (reference sequence). V was cut by 3 bases and J by 9 bases, with 12 bases left in between. This chain's CDR3 is CAWRLEMGEQFF. The CDR3 nucleotides are TGTGCCTGGAGACTAGAGATGGGTGAGCAGTTCTTC.

J is TRBJ2-7 and V is TRBV7-2; D might be TRBD1 or TRBD2, each matching 5 bases. V shed 5 bases and J shed 2 bases, with 16 bases lying between them. Germline V gene lookup returns CDR1 SGHTA and CDR2 FQGNSA. This CDR3 contains 15 residues. CDR3 nucleotides: TGTGCCAGCAGCCGAAGACCAGGGACCGCCTACGAGCAGTACTTC. This codes for CASSRRPGTAYEQYF.

The chain recombines TRBV11-3 with TRBJ1-4; D ambiguous. The CDR3 covers 15 residues. The V end was cut by 5 bases, the J end by 0 bases, with 10 bases between. The germline gives CDR1 SGHNT, CDR2 YENEEA. The CDR3 reads CASSPRPTTNEKLFF. CDR3 bases: TGTGCCAGCAGCCCCCGGCCCACAACTAATGAAAAACTGTTTTTT.

The chain employs TRBV6-5 and TRBJ2-5, with TRBD1 as a possible D gene (5 bases). Germline lookup yields CDR1 MNHEY and CDR2 SVGAGI. V lost 5 bases and J lost 5, with 15 bases in between. The CDR3 runs 14 residues. The CDR3 sequence: CASSLRRAGETQYF. CDR3 DNA sequence: TGTGCCAGCAGTCTTAGAAGGGCAGGGGAGACCCAGTACTTC.

The chain employs TRBV2 and TRBJ1-3; D is unresolved. The CDR3 has 12 residues. Germline V gives CDR1 SNHLY, CDR2 FYNNEI. V was cut by 8 bases and J by 2 bases, with 7 bases left in between. CDR3 coding DNA: TGTGCCAGCTACTATACTGGAAACACCATATATTTT. Translating gives CASYYTGNTIYF.

This sequence joins TRBV5-1 and TRBJ2-5; D unresolved. CDR3 length: 12 residues. From germline, CDR1 is SGHRS and CDR2 YFSETQ. V was clipped by 2 bases and J by 1 base, with 3 bases between them. CDR3 sequence reads: CASSFLQETQYF. The DNA for the CDR3 is TGCGCCAGCAGCTTCCTCCAAGAGACCCAGTACTTC.

The gene calls are TRBV28 and TRBJ1-4; 10 bases line up with TRBD1. With 5 bases clipped from V and 7 bases from J, the junction kept 7 bases outside the gene matches. This CDR3 spans 15 amino acids. Germline V gives CDR1 MDHEN, CDR2 SYDVKM. CDR3 residues: CASSTPGQGVEKLFF. The CDR3 DNA follows: TGTGCCAGCAGTACCCCAGGACAGGGGGTTGAAAAACTGTTTTTT.

The V gene is TRBV7-9, the J gene TRBJ2-2, with 7 bases matching TRBD2. V dropped 3 bases and J dropped 3; count of bases not matched to a gene: 4. There are 15 residues in the CDR3. Per germline, CDR1 SEHNR and CDR2 FQNEAQ (reference sequence). As DNA, the CDR3 is TGTGCCAGCAGCTTGGGACTATCCGACACCGGGGAGCTGTTTTTT. Translation: CASSLGLSDTGELFF.

DNA of the CDR3: TGTGCCAGCAGCTTAGCCCTTGGACAGCTCTACGAGCAGTACTTC. Its protein product is CASSLALGQLYEQYF. V is TRBV7-9 and J is TRBJ2-7, with D tentatively TRBD1 (6 bases). The germline V gene encodes CDR1 SEHNR and CDR2 FQNEAQ (reference sequence). V was shortened by 0 bases and J by 3 bases, with 12 bases between the two germline ends. The CDR3 runs to 15 residues.

The V gene is TRBV27, the J gene TRBJ2-7, with D maybe TRBD1 (5 bases). CDR1 is MNHEY, CDR2 SMNVEV, per germline (reference sequence). The CDR3 extends over 15 amino acids. V lost 0 bases, J lost 2 bases, and 11 bases lay in between. For the CDR3, the DNA is TGTGCCAGCAGTTTATCGGGGCACGTTGCCTACGAGCAGTACTTC. Amino acid sequence: CASSLSGHVAYEQYF.